The entry below gives a single T cell receptor (beta chain) sequence along with its context. The antigen is undetermined. This sample is drawn from a study of cytomegalovirus exposure and HLA in healthy donors. Looking at the study overall: Most genotyped donors, 65% to 85% of about 400, had Caucasian-associated genetic ancestry. Study outcomes and limitations: CMV serostatus was the only immune exposure information that was available.

Primers: 60 Vbeta forward and 13 Jbeta reverse. TCRdb's table, derived via immunoSEQ multiplex PCR, lists solely in-frame clones and lacks some. The table includes about 130,000 clones, about 8.5% detected once. Trimming shortened V by 2 bases and J by 8 bases, and 15 bases separated the two germline ends. CDR3 length: 14 amino acids. Per the germline V gene, CDR1 is MDHEN and CDR2 is SYDVKM. Source material: PBMCs. This receptor was obtained from a man aged 35 to 55 in good health and CMV-seronegative. The gene calls are TRBV28 and TRBJ1-2, with unresolved D. The CDR3 nucleotides are TGTGCCAGCAGTTTACGAAGTCCGGGGTACGGCTACACCTTC. Its translation: CASSLRSPGYGYTF.